The clone carrying this T cell receptor (beta chain) has more than one count but fewer than ten. Its cognate antigen is unknown. Trimming removed 2 bases from V and 5 bases from J, with 13 bases in between. Germline CDR1 MNHEY, CDR2 SMNVEV (reference sequence). CDR3 length: 14 amino acids. The source of the sample is a study of blood T cells in healthy people across ages. Each donor's blood draw was 8.5 to 10 milliliters of peripheral blood. At least 6.5 million PBMCs were isolated per sample. The study's findings and limits: Changes seen in expanded clonotypes were possibly confounded by donor CMV status left unknown.

Through a sample-barcoded 5' primer and a J-beta primer mix, a second PCR was run for roughly 6 to 12 cycles. Each TCR beta cDNA got a 12-nucleotide random molecular identifier. One entry per CDR3 protein results from TCRdb running MiXCR on the 5' RACE reads. The sample consists of approximately 1.5 million distinct CDR3 sequences, 30% to 40% of them appearing once. The chain combines TRBV27 with TRBJ2-7, with D perhaps TRBD2 (6 bases). This clonotype originated in a woman aged 25-40 years in good health. Sequenced input: blood. The CDR3, as DNA: TGTGCCAGCAGTTTAATAGCGGAGGTCCACGAGCAGTACTTC. Protein sequence: CASSLIAEVHEQYF.